These 4 T cell receptor beta chains came from one sample sequenced in a study of OX40 agonist ivuxolimab in advanced cancers. The repertoire was sequenced with immunoSEQ multiplex PCR; TCRdb's copy has only in-frame clones and lacks some. The table lists tens of thousands of clones, about 77% of them singletons. The starting material was CD4+ or CD8+ T cells sorted from blood, obtained in a trial of the OX40 agonist ivuxolimab. The receptors derive from an adult with an advanced solid tumor such as melanoma, head and neck, liver or kidney cancer.

The CDR3 sequence: CASSEQGREAFF. Written as DNA, the CDR3 is TGTGCCAGCAGTGAACAGGGGAGGGAAGCTTTCTTT. The chain joins TRBV6-5 to TRBJ1-1, with TRBD1 matching 7 bases. V dropped 5 bases and J dropped 8; count of bases not matched to a gene: 5. The CDR3 has 12 residues. Germline V CDR1 and CDR2: MNHEY, SVGAGI.

The V call is TRBV6-1, the J call TRBJ2-5; D is uncertain. Looked up from germline, CDR1 is MNHNS and CDR2 is SASEGT. V lost 4 bases, J lost 0 bases, and 6 bases lay in between. The length of the CDR3 is 13 residues. Here the CDR3 DNA reads TGTGCCAGCAGTGGGACGTACCAAGAGACCCAGTACTTC. Translated: CASSGTYQETQYF.

This clone was seen only once. The chain combines TRBV5-4 with TRBJ1-1, with D unresolved. V shed 4 bases and J shed 7 bases, with 14 bases lying between them. This CDR3 region has 13 residues. Germline V gene sequence: CDR1 SGHNT, CDR2 YYREEE (reference sequence). In DNA form, the CDR3 reads TGTGCCAGCAGCCGCCGGGATGGTATTGAAGCTTTCTTT. It is translated as CASSRRDGIEAFF.

This clone appeared a few times. The chain employs TRBV7-2 and TRBJ2-7, with a tentative D call TRBD2 (5 bases). V lost 5 bases to trimming and J lost 2 bases, with 10 bases between them. Germline loops: CDR1 SGHTA, CDR2 FQGNSA. CDR3 length equals 13 residues. The CDR3 sequence is CASSRDFTYEQYF. The CDR3 region has the DNA TGTGCCAGCAGCCGGGATTTCACCTACGAGCAGTACTTC.